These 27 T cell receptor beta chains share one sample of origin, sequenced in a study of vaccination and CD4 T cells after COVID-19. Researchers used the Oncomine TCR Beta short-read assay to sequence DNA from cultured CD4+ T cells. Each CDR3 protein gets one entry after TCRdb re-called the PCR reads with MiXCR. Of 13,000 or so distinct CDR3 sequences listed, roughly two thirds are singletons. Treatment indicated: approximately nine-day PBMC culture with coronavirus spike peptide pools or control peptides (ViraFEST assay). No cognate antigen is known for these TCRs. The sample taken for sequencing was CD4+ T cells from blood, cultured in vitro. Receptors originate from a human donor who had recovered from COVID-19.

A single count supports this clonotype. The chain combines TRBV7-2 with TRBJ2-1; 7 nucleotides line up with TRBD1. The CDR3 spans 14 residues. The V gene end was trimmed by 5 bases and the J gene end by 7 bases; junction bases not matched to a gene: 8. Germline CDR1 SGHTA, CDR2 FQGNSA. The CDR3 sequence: CASSTGARRNEQFF. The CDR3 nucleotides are TGTGCCAGCAGCACAGGGGCAAGACGGAATGAGCAGTTCTTC.

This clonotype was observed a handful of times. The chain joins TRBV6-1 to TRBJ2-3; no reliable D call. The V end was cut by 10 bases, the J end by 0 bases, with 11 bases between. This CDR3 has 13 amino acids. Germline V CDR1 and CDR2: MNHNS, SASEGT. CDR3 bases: TGTGCCATAGCCACGGATAGCACAGATACGCAGTATTTT. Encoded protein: CAIATDSTDTQYF.

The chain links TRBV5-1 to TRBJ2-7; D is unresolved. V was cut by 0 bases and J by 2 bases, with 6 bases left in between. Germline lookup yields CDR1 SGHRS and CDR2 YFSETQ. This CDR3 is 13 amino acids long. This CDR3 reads CASSLGWPYEQYF. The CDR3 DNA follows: TGCGCCAGCAGCTTGGGCTGGCCCTACGAGCAGTACTTC.

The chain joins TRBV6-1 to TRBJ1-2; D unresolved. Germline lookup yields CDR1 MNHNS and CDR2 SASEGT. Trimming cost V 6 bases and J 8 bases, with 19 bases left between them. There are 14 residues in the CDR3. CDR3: CASSPGRERSGYTF. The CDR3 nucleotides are TGTGCCAGCAGCCCCGGAAGGGAACGATCGGGCTACACCTTC.

CDR3 nucleotide sequence: TGCAGTGCTGGCGGGAGGGCCGGAAACATTCAGTACTTC. Amino acids: CSAGGRAGNIQYF. The chain carries TRBV20-1 and TRBJ2-4; 9 bases are a match to TRBD2. The V and J ends lost 5 bases and 6 bases, in that order; junction bases with no gene match: 5. Germline CDR1 and CDR2: DFQATT and SNEGSKA (reference sequence). This CDR3 is built from 13 residues.

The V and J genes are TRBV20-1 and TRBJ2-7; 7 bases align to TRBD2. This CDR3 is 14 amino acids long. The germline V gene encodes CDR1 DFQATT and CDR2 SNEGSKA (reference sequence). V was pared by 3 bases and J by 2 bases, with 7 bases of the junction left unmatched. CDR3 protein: CSARGGRATYEQYF. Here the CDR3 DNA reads TGCAGTGCTAGGGGGGGGAGGGCAACCTACGAGCAGTACTTC.

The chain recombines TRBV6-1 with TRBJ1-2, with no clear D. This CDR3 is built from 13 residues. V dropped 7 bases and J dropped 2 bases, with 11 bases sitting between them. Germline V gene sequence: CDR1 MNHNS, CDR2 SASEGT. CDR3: CASKIRNNYGYTF. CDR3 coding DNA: TGTGCCAGCAAGATCAGGAACAACTATGGCTACACCTTC.

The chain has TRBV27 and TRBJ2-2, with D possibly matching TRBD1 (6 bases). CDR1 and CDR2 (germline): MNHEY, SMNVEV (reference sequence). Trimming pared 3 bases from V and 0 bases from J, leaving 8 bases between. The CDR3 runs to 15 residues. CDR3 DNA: TGTGCCAGCAGTTTCGCAGGGGCGAACACCGGGGAGCTGTTTTTT. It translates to CASSFAGANTGELFF.

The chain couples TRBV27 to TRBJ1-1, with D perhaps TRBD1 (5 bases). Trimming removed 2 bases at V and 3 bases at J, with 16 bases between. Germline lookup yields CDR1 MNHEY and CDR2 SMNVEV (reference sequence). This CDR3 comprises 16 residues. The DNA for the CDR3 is TGTGCCAGCAGTTTAAGGACCGAGGGCAGGGACACTGAAGCTTTCTTT. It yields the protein CASSLRTEGRDTEAFF.

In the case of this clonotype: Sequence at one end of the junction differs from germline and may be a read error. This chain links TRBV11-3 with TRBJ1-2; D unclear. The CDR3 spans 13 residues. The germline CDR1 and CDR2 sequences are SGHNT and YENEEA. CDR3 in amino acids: CAGSKTYNYGYTF. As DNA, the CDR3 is TGTGCCGGCAGCAAAACGTATAACTATGGCTACACCTTC.

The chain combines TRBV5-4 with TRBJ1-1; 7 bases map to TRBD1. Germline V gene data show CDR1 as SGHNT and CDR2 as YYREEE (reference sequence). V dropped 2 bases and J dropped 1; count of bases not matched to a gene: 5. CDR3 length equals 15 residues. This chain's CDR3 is CASSLRQGSNTEAFF. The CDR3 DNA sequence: TGTGCCAGCAGCTTACGACAGGGTTCGAACACTGAAGCTTTCTTT.

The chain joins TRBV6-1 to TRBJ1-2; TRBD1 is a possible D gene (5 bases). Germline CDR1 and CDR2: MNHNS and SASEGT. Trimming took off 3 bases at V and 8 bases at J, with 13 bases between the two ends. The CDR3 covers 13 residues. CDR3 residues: CASSDTRAGGYTF. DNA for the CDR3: TGTGCCAGCAGTGACACCAGGGCGGGAGGCTACACCTTC.

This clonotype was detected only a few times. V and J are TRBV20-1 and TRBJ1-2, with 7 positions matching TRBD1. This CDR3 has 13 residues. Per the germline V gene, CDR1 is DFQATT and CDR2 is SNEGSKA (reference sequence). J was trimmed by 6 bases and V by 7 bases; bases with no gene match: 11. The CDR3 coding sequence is TGCAGTGTTTTGAAAGAGGGGGCGGATGGCTACACCTTC. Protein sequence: CSVLKEGADGYTF.

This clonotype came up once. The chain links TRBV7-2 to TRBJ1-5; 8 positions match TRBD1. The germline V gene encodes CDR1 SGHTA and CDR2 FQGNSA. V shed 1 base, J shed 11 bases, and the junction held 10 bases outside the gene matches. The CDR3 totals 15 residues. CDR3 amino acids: CASSLGQGAIGTQHF. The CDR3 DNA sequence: TGTGCCAGCAGCTTAGGGCAGGGGGCTATCGGGACCCAGCATTTT. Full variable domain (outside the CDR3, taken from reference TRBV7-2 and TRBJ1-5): GAGVSQSPSNKVTEKGKDVELRCDPISGHTALYWYRQSLGQGLEFLIYFQGNSAPDKSGLPSDRFSAERTGGSVSTLTIQRTQQEDSAVYLCASSLGQGAIGTQHFGDGTRLSIL.

The CDR3 reads CASSLAWTGDEQYF. The CDR3 DNA follows: TGTGCCAGCAGCTTAGCATGGACAGGGGACGAGCAGTACTTC. This rearrangement joins TRBV7-9 to TRBJ2-7; TRBD1 matches at 9 bases. Germline V gene lookup returns CDR1 SEHNR and CDR2 FQNEAQ (reference sequence). J was trimmed by 5 bases and V by 0 bases; bases with no gene match: 2. The CDR3 extends over 14 amino acids. Full variable domain (outside the CDR3, taken from reference TRBV7-9 and TRBJ2-7): DTGVSQNPRHKITKRGQNVTFRCDPISEHNRLYWYRQTLGQGPEFLTYFQNEAQLEKSRLLSDRFSAERPKGSFSTLEIQRTEQGDSAMYLCASSLAWTGDEQYFGPGTRLTVT.

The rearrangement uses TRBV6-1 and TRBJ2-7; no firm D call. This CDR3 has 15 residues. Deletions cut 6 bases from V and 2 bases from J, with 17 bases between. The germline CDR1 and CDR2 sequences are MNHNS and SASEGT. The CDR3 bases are TGTGCCAGCAGCCAAGGACCGCCTGACCCCTACGAGCAGTACTTC. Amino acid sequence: CASSQGPPDPYEQYF.

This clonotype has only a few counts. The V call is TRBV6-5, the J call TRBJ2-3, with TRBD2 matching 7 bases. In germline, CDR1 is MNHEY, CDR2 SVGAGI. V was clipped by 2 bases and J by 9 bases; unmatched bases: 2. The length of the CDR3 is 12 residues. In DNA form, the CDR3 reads TGTGCCAGCAGTTACGAGGGAGGGACGCAGTATTTT. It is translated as CASSYEGGTQYF.

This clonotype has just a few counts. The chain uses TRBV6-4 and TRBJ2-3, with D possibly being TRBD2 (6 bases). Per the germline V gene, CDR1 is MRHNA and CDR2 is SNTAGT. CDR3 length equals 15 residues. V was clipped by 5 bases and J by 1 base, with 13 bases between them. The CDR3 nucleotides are TGTGCCAGCAGTTACCCGGGCGGGGGCACAGATACGCAGTATTTT. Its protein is CASSYPGGGTDTQYF.

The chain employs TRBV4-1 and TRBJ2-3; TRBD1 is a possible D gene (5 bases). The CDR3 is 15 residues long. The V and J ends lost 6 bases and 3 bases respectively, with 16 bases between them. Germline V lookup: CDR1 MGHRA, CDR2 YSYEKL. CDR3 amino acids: CASRNRFPSTDTQYF. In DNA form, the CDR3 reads TGCGCCAGCAGGAACAGGTTTCCGTCGACAGATACGCAGTATTTT.

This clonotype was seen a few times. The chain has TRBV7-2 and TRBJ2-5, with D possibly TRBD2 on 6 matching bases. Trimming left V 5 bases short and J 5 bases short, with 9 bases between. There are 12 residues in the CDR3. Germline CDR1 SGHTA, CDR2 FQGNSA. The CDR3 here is CASSLRGETQYF. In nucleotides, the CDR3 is TGTGCCAGCAGCCTTCGGGGGGAGACCCAGTACTTC. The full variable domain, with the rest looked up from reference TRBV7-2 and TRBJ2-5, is GAGVSQSPSNKVTEKGKDVELRCDPISGHTALYWYRQSLGQGLEFLIYFQGNSAPDKSGLPSDRFSAERTGGSVSTLTIQRTQQEDSAVYLCASSLRGETQYFGPGTRLLVL.

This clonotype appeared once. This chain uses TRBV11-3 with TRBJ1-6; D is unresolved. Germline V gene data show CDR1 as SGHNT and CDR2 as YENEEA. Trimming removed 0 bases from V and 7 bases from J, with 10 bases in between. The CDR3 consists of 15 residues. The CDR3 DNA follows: TGTGCCAGCAGCTTAGACGGCAGTTTCAATTCACCCCTCCACTTT. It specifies CASSLDGSFNSPLHF.

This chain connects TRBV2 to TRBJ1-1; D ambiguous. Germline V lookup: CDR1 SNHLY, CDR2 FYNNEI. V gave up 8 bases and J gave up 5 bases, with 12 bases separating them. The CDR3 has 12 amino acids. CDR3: CASGRGRTEAFF. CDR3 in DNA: TGTGCCAGCGGGCGAGGAAGAACTGAAGCTTTCTTT.

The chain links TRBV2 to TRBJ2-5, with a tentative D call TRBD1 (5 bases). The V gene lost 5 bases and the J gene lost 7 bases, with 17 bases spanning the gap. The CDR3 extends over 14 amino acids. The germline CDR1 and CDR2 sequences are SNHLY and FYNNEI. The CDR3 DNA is TGTGCCAGCAGTCGGTCGCAGGGCTGGGGGACCCAGTACTTC. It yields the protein CASSRSQGWGTQYF. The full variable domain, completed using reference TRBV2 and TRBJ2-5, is EPEVTQTPSHQVTQMGQEVILRCVPISNHLYFYWYRQILGQKVEFLVSFYNNEISEKSEIFDDQFSVERPDGSNFTLKIRSTKLEDSAMYFCASSRSQGWGTQYFGPGTRLLVL.

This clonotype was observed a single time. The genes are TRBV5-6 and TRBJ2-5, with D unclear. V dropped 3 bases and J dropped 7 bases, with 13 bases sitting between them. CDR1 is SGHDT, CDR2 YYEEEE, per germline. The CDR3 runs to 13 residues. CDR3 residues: CASSSGRRVTQYF. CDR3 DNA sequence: TGTGCCAGCAGCTCGGGTCGTCGGGTGACCCAGTACTTC.

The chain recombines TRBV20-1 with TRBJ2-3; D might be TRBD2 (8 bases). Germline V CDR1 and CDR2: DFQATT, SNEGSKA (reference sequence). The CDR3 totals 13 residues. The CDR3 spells CSGRGRSTDTQYF. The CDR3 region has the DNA TGCAGCGGGAGGGGGCGCAGCACAGATACGCAGTATTTT.

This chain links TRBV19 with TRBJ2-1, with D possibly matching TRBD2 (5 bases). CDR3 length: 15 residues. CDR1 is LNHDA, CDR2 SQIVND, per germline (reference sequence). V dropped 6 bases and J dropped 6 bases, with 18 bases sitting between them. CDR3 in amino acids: CASSLRGVGSNEQFF. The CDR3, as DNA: TGTGCCAGTAGCCTACGGGGTGTGGGAAGCAATGAGCAGTTCTTC.

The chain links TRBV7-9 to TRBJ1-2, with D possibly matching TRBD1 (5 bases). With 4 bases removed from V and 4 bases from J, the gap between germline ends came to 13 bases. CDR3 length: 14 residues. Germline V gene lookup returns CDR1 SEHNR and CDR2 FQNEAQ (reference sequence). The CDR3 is CASSSRERSYGYTF. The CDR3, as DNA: TGTGCCAGCAGCTCCAGGGAGCGGAGCTATGGCTACACCTTC.